There are a few counts of the clone carrying this T cell receptor beta chain. Its antigen is undetermined. Germline V lookup: CDR1 MNHEY, CDR2 SVGEGT. CDR3 size: 12 residues. V was cut by 2 bases and J by 7 bases, with 6 bases left in between. TCRdb fed the 5' RACE reads into MiXCR, producing one record per CDR3 protein. The sample records some 350,000 distinct CDR3 sequences, over 10% being singletons. The record originates from a study of T-cell memory formation after mild COVID-19. Study summary: Each donor largely had its own TCR clusters.

Study-wide results and limits: The finding that pre-infection memory included some responding clones suggested that cross-reactive memory joined.

The chain is built from TRBV6-2 or TRBV6-3 and TRBJ1-5; D not resolved. The sequenced sample consisted of PBMCs or a T cell subset sorted from them (not recorded which). The sequence was obtained from a man younger than 30 who had mild COVID-19 (a few samples of this study predate the infection). Cell type and time point are not known. CDR3 bases: TGTGCCAGCAGTTACCCCATCCAGCCCCAGCATTTT. It yields the protein CASSYPIQPQHF.